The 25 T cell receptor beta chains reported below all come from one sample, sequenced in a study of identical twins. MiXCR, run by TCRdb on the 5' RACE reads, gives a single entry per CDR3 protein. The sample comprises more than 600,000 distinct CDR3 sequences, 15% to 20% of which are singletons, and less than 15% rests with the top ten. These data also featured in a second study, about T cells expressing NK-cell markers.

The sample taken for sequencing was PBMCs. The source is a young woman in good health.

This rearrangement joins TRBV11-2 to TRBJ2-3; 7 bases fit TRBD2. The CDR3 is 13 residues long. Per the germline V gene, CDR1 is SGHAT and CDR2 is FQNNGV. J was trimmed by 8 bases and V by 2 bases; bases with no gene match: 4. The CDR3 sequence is CASSLLREGTQYF. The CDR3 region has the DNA TGTGCCAGCAGCTTACTCAGGGAGGGTACGCAGTATTTT.

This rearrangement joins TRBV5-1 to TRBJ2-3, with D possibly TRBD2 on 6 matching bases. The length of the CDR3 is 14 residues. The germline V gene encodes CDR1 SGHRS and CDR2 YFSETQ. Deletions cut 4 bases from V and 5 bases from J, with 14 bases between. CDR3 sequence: CASSPTSQVDTQYF. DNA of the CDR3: TGCGCCAGCAGCCCTACTAGCCAGGTAGATACGCAGTATTTT.

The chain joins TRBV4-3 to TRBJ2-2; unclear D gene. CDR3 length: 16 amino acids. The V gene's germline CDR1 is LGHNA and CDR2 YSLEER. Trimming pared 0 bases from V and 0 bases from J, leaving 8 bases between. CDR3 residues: CASSQEFGANTGELFF. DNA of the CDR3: TGCGCCAGCAGCCAAGAATTTGGCGCGAACACCGGGGAGCTGTTTTTT.

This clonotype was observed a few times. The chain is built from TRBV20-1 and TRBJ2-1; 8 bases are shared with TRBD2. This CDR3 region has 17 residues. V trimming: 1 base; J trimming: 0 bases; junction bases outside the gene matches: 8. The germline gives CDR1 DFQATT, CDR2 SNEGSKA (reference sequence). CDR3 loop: CSARVISGTSSYNEQFF. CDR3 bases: TGCAGTGCTAGAGTTATTAGCGGGACAAGCTCCTACAATGAGCAGTTCTTC.

In DNA form, the CDR3 reads TGCGCCAGCAGCAGTTTGCGGGCGAGGAGCTATGGCTACACCTTC. Translation: CASSSLRARSYGYTF. J is TRBJ1-2 and V is TRBV5-1; D is unresolved. Deletions cut 4 bases from V and 4 bases from J, with 17 bases between. Germline V gene lookup returns CDR1 SGHRS and CDR2 YFSETQ. CDR3 size: 15 residues.

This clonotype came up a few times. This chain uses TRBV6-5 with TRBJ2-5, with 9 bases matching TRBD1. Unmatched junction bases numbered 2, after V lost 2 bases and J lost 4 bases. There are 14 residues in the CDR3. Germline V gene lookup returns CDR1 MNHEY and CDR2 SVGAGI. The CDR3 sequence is CASSYGQGLETQYF. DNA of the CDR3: TGTGCCAGCAGTTACGGACAGGGGCTAGAGACCCAGTACTTC.

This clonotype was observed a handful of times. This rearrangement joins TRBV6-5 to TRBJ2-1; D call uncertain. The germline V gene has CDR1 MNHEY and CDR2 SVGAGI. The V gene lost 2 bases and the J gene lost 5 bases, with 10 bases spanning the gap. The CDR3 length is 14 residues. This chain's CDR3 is CASSYSPLNNEQFF. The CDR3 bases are TGTGCCAGCAGTTACAGCCCCCTAAACAATGAGCAGTTCTTC.

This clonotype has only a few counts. CDR3 loop: CASSLVSQTGSFNYEQYF. The CDR3, as DNA: TGTGCCAGCAGCTTAGTCAGCCAAACAGGGAGCTTCAACTACGAGCAGTACTTC. The V gene is TRBV7-6, the J gene TRBJ2-7, with D tentatively TRBD1 (6 bases). The CDR3 covers 18 residues. Trimming pared 1 base from V and 3 bases from J, leaving 22 bases between. CDR1 and CDR2 (germline): SGHVS, FNYEAQ.

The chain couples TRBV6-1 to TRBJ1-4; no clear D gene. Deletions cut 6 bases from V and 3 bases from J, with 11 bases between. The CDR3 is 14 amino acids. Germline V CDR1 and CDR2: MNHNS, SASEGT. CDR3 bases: TGTGCCAGCAGGGTAGCTGGAGCTAATGAAAAACTGTTTTTT. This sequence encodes CASRVAGANEKLFF.

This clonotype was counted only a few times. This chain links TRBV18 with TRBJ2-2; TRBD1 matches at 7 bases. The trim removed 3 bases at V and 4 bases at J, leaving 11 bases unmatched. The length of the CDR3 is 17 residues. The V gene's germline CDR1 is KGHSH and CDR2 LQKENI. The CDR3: CASSPRADRTVTGELFF. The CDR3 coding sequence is TGTGCCAGCTCACCGAGGGCGGACAGGACAGTCACCGGGGAGCTGTTTTTT.

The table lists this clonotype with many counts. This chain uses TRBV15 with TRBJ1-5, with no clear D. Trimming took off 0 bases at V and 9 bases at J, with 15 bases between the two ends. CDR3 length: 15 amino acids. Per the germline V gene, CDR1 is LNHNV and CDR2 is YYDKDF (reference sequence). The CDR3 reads CATSRDAGRVLPQHF. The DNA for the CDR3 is TGTGCCACCAGCAGAGATGCAGGCCGAGTGTTGCCCCAGCATTTT.

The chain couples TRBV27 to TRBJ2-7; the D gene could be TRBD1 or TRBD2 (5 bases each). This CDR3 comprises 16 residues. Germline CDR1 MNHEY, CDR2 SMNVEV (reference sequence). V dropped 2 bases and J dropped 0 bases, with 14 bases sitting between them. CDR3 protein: CASSLRGRQISYEQYF. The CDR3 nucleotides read TGTGCCAGCAGTTTAAGGGGACGGCAGATCTCCTACGAGCAGTACTTC.

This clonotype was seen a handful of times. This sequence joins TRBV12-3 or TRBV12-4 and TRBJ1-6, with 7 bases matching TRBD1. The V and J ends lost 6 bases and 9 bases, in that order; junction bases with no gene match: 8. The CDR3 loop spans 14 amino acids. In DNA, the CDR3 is TGTGCCAGCAGCCCCACAGGGGACAGTTCACCCCTCCACTTT. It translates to CASSPTGDSSPLHF.

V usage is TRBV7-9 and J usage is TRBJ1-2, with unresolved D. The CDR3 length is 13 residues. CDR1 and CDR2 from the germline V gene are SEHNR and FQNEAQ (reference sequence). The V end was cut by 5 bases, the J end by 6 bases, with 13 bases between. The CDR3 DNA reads TGTGCCAGCAGCCAATCTTTCGCGGATGGCTACACCTTC. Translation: CASSQSFADGYTF.

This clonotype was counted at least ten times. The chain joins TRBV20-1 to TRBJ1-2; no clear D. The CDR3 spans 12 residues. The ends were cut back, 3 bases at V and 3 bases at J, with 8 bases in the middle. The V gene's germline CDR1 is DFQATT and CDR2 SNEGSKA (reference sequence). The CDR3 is CSASGRDYGYTF. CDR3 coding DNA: TGCAGTGCTAGTGGAAGGGACTATGGCTACACCTTC.

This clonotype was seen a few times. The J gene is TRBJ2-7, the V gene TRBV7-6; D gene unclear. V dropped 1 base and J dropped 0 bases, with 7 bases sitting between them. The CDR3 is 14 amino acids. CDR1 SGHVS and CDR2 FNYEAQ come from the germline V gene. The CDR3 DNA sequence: TGTGCCAGCAGCTTAGGGTACCGCTCCTACGAGCAGTACTTC. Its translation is CASSLGYRSYEQYF.

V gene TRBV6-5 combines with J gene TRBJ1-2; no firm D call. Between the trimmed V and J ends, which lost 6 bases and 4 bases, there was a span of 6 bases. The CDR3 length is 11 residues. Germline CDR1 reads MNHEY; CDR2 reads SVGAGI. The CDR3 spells CASSGSYGYTF. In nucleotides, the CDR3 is TGTGCCAGCAGCGGCAGCTATGGCTACACCTTC.

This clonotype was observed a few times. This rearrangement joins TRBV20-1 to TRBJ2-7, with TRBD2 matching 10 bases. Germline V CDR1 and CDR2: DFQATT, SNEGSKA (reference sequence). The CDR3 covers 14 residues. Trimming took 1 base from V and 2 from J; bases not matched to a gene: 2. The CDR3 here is CSARASGRAYEQYF. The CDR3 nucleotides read TGCAGTGCTAGAGCGAGCGGGAGGGCCTACGAGCAGTACTTC.

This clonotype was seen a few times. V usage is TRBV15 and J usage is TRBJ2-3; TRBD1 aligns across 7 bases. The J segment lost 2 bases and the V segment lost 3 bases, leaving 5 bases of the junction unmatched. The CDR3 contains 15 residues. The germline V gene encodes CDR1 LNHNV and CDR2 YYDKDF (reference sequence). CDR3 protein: CATSSTGVNTDTQYF. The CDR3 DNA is TGTGCCACCAGCAGCACAGGGGTGAACACAGATACGCAGTATTTT.

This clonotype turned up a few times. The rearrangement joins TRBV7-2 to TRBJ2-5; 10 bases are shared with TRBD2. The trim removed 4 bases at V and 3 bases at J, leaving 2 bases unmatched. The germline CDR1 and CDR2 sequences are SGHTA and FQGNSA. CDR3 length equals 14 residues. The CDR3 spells CASSSGLAKETQYF. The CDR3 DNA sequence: TGTGCCAGCAGCTCGGGACTAGCGAAAGAGACCCAGTACTTC. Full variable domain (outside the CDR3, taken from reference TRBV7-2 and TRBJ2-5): GAGVSQSPSNKVTEKGKDVELRCDPISGHTALYWYRQSLGQGLEFLIYFQGNSAPDKSGLPSDRFSAERTGGSVSTLTIQRTQQEDSAVYLCASSSGLAKETQYFGPGTRLLVL.

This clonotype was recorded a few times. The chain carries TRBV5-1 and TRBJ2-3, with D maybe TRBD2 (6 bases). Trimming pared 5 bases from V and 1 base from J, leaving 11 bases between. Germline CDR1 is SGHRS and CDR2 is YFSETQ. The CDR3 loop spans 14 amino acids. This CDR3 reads CASSDGSGTDTQYF. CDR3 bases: TGCGCCAGCAGTGACGGGAGCGGCACAGATACGCAGTATTTT.

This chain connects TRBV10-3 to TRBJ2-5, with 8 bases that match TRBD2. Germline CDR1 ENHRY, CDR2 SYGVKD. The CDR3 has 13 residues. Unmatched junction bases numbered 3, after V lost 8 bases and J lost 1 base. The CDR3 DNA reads TGTGCCATCTCGGGGGGGGCCCAAGAGACCCAGTACTTC. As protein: CAISGGAQETQYF.

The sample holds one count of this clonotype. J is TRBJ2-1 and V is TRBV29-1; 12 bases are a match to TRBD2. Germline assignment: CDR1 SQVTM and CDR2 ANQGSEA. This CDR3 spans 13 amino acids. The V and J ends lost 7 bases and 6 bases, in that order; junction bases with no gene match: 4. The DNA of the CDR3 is TGCAGCGCACAACTAGCGGGAGGCAATGAGCAGTTCTTC. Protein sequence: CSAQLAGGNEQFF.

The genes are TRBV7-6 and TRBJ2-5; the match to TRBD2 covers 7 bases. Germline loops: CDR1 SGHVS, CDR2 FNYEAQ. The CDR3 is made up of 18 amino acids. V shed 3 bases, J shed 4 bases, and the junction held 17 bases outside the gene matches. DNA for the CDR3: TGTGCCAGCAGCTTCCCCCCCTCTGTGCGGGAGTTTTCAGAGACCCAGTACTTC. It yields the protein CASSFPPSVREFSETQYF.

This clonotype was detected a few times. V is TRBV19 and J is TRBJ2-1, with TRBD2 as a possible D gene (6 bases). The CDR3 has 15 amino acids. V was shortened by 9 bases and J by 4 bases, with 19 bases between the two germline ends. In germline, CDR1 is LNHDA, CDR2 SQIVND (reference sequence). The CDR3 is CASDSGGGAYNEQFF. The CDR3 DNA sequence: TGTGCCAGCGACTCCGGTGGCGGGGCGTACAATGAGCAGTTCTTC.